Sequencing of this T cell receptor beta chain was carried out in a study of T cells expressing NK-cell markers. Overall study results and limits: Of the CD8+ T cell pool in 6 or 7 donors, roughly 1.0-7.0% was accounted for by dominant NKG2C+ clonotypes.

Notes on this clonotype: Antigen: not known.

TCRdb re-called the 5' RACE reads and catalogs CDR3 proteins one per entry, DNA excluded. This sample contains 400,000 to 500,000 distinct CDR3 sequences. The germline CDR1 and CDR2 sequences are LGHNA and YSLEER. The CDR3 consists of 17 residues. This chain connects TRBV4-3 to TRBJ2-2; TCRdb returns TRBD1, unconfirmable since there is no DNA. The source of this sequence is a woman between 18 and 70 years old in good health. Sequencing used blood T cells: a sorted CD56 or NKG2C T cell subset, CD4+ or CD8+ T cells, or bulk PBMC T cells (not recorded which). The CDR3: CASSQADRGLDTGELFF.